A selection of T cell receptor beta chains follows, all from one sample in a study of blood T cell repertoires in COVID-19. The protocol was immunoSEQ multiplex PCR, while the TCRdb copy is restricted to in-frame clones and leaves out a portion. This table has 150,000 or so clones, around four fifths appearing once. Input material: peripheral blood. The receptor source for this set is a middle-aged woman with active or convalescent COVID-19. The CDR3 runs from the conserved cysteine through the conserved F or W. Fields, in order: V gene, clone size, J gene, D gene, CDR3 protein, CDR3 DNA. D genes are given only for firm matches. A clone size is listed for some rows: how often the clone was seen (once, few, many), or a class if it is expanded.

V: TRBV19; size: once; J: TRBJ2-3; D: NA; CDR3: CASSATKGPAGTDTQYF; DNA: TGTGCCAGTAGTGCGACCAAGGGGCCCGCGGGCACAGATACGCAGTATTTT
V: TRBV2; size: NA; J: TRBJ2-1; D: NA; CDR3: CASSEVVAGVGYNEQFF; DNA: TGTGCCAGCAGTGAAGTCGTCGCAGGGGTGGGATACAATGAGCAGTTCTTC
V: TRBV7-2; size: NA; J: TRBJ1-1; D: TRBD1; CDR3: CASSPRTGLNTEAFF; DNA: TGTGCCAGCAGCCCTAGGACAGGCTTGAACACTGAAGCTTTCTTT
V: TRBV16; size: NA; J: TRBJ1-5; D: NA; CDR3: CASSPLGGAQPQHF; DNA: TGTGCCAGCAGCCCCTTGGGGGGGGCTCAGCCCCAGCATTTT
V: TRBV6-6; size: NA; J: TRBJ1-2; D: NA; CDR3: CASSYSGGEAYGYTF; DNA: TGTGCCAGCAGTTACTCGGGGGGAGAGGCCTATGGCTACACCTTC
V: TRBV11-3; size: NA; J: TRBJ2-1; D: TRBD1; CDR3: CASSPAGTGGSNEQFF; DNA: TGTGCCAGCAGCCCCGCCGGGACAGGGGGCTCAAATGAGCAGTTCTTC
V: TRBV7-2; size: NA; J: TRBJ2-5; D: NA; CDR3: CASSLQDQETQYF; DNA: TGTGCCAGCAGCTTACAGGACCAAGAGACCCAGTACTTC
V: TRBV7-8; size: NA; J: TRBJ1-2; D: NA; CDR3: CASSLAEQFNFVYTF; DNA: TGTGCCAGCAGCTTAGCAGAACAGTTTAACTTTGTCTACACCTTC
V: TRBV27; size: NA; J: TRBJ1-5; D: NA; CDR3: CASSLSQGRNQPQHF; DNA: TGTGCCAGCAGTTTAAGTCAGGGGCGCAATCAGCCCCAGCATTTT
V: TRBV4-2; size: NA; J: TRBJ2-5; D: NA; CDR3: CASSQAGETQYF; DNA: TGTGCCAGCAGCCAAGCAGGGGAGACCCAGTACTTC
V: TRBV2; size: once; J: TRBJ2-3; D: NA; CDR3: CASSTGTRTDTQYF; DNA: TGTGCCAGCAGCACTGGGACTCGCACAGATACGCAGTATTTT
V: TRBV19; size: NA; J: TRBJ1-5; D: NA; CDR3: CASSTQDRNSNQPQHF; DNA: TGTGCCAGTAGTACCCAAGACAGAAATAGCAATCAGCCCCAGCATTTT
V: TRBV5-1; size: NA; J: TRBJ1-1; D: NA; CDR3: CASTVGGARTEAFF; DNA: TGCGCCAGCACTGTAGGGGGGGCGCGAACTGAAGCTTTCTTT
V: TRBV16; size: NA; J: TRBJ1-4; D: TRBD1; CDR3: CASSQWEGGRGEKLFF; DNA: TGTGCCAGCAGCCAATGGGAAGGGGGCCGGGGCGAAAAACTGTTTTTT
V: TRBV23-1; size: NA; J: TRBJ1-2; D: TRBD1; CDR3: CASSGTGGVWNGYTF; DNA: TGCGCCAGCAGTGGGACAGGGGGCGTATGGAATGGCTACACCTTC
V: TRBV29-1; size: NA; J: TRBJ2-3; D: TRBD1; CDR3: CSVGDRDKYF; DNA: TGCAGCGTTGGGGACAGGGATAAGTATTTT
V: TRBV9; size: NA; J: TRBJ2-2; D: NA; CDR3: CASSYGSGGITGELFF; DNA: TGTGCCAGCAGCTATGGATCGGGGGGCATCACCGGGGAGCTGTTTTTT
V: TRBV28; size: NA; J: TRBJ2-7; D: NA; CDR3: CASSPGGQSSYEQYF; DNA: TGTGCCAGCAGCCCCGGTGGGCAGTCCTCCTACGAGCAGTACTTC
V: TRBV19; size: NA; J: TRBJ1-5; D: NA; CDR3: CASSTRDTGQPQHF; DNA: TGTGCCAGTAGTACCCGGGACACAGGTCAGCCCCAGCATTTT
V: TRBV5-6; size: once; J: TRBJ1-2; D: TRBD1; CDR3: CASSLGWTGDGYTF; DNA: TGTGCCAGCAGCTTGGGGTGGACAGGGGATGGCTACACCTTC
V: TRBV6-2/TRBV6-3; size: NA; J: TRBJ2-1; D: TRBD2; CDR3: CASSLSGRAFNEQFF; DNA: TGTGCCAGCAGTTTGTCCGGGAGGGCCTTTAATGAGCAGTTCTTC
V: TRBV7-2; size: NA; J: TRBJ1-6; D: NA; CDR3: CASSQQGLVNSPLHF; DNA: TGTGCCAGCAGCCAACAGGGATTGGTCAATTCACCCCTCCACTTT
V: TRBV7-9; size: NA; J: TRBJ2-2; D: TRBD1; CDR3: CASSPQGAAGELFF; DNA: TGTGCCAGCAGCCCCCAGGGGGCGGCCGGGGAGCTGTTTTTT
V: TRBV6-5; size: NA; J: TRBJ1-1; D: TRBD1; CDR3: CAGGQPDRGGTEAFF; DNA: TGTGCCGGGGGCCAGCCCGACAGGGGGGGCACTGAAGCTTTCTTT
V: TRBV30; size: few; J: TRBJ1-2; D: TRBD1; CDR3: CACTWTGSGHGYTF; DNA: TGTGCCTGTACTTGGACAGGATCAGGGCATGGCTACACCTTC
V: TRBV29-1; size: NA; J: TRBJ1-2; D: NA; CDR3: CSVPGLTRTNGYTF; DNA: TGCAGCGTTCCGGGACTCACGAGGACGAATGGCTACACCTTC
V: TRBV5-1; size: NA; J: TRBJ1-3; D: NA; CDR3: CASSLGQGNTIYF; DNA: TGCGCCAGCAGCTTGGGACAGGGAAACACCATATATTTT